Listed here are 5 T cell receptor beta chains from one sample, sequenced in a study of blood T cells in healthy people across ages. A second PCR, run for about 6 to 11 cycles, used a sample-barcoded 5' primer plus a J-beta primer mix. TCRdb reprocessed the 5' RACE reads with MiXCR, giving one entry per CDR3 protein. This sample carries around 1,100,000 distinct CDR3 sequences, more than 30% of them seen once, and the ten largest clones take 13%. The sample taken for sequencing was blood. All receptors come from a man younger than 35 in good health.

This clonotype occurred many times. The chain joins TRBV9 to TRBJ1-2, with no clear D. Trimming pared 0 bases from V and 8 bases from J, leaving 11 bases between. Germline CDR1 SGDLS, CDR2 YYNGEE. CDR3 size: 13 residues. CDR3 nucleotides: TGTGCCAGCAGCGTAGGTGAAGGGCTGGGCTACACCTTC. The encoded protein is CASSVGEGLGYTF.

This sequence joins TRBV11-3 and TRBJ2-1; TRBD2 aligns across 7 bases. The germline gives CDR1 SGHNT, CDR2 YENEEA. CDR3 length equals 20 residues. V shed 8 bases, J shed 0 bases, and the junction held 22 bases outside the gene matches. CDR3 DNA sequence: TGTGCCAGCGGGTTTATTAAAGGGAGGACTAGTCGAAGCTCCTACAATGAGCAGTTCTTC. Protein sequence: CASGFIKGRTSRSSYNEQFF.

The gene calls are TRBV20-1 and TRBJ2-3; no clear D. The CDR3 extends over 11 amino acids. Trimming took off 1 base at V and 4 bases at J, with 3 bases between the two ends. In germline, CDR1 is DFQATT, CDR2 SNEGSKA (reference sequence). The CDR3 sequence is CSARGSDTQYF. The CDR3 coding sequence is TGCAGTGCTAGAGGGTCAGATACGCAGTATTTT.

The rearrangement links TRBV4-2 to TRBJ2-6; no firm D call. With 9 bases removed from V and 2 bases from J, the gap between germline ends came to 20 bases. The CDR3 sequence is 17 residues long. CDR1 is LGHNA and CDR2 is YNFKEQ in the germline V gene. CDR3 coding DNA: TGTGCCAGTACGGCCGATGGGTCGAGCCCTGGGGCCAACGTCCTGACTTTC. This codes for CASTADGSSPGANVLTF.

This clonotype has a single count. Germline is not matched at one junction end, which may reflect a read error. The CDR3 protein is CSTRDRITSAVTEAFF. The CDR3 DNA follows: TGCAGTACTAGAGATCGTATTACCTCAGCAGTCACTGAAGCTTTCTTT. The chain combines TRBV20-1 with TRBJ1-1; no clear D gene. The CDR3 totals 16 residues. The germline CDR1 and CDR2 sequences are DFQATT and SNEGSKA (reference sequence).